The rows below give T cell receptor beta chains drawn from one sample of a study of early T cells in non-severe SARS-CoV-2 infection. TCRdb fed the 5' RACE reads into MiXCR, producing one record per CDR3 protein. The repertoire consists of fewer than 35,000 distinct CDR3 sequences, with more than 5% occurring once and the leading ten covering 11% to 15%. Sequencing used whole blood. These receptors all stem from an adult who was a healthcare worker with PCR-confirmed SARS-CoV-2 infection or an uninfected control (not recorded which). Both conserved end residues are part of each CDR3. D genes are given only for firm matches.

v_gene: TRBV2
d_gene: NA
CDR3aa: CASRTTASSYNSPLHF

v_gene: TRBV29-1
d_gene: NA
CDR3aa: CSVATGFTQPQHF

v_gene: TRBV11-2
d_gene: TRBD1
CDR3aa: CASSVTGENTEAFF

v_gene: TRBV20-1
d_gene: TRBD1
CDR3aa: CSARRGTALSYEQYF

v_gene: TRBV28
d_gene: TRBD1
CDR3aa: CASSLGTGSNSPLHF

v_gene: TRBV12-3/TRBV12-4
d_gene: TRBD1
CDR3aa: CASRPGQGAQPQHF

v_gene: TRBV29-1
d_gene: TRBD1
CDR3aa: CSVSKGAGMNTEAFF

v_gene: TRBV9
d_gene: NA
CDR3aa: CASSGGRGEQYF

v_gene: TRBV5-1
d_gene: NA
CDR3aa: CASSLRVPMNTEAFF

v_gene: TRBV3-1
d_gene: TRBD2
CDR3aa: CASSPLSGVTDTQYF

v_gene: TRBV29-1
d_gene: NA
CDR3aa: CSVAALGDEQFF

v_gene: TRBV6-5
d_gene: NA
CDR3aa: CASSYPEQYQPQHF

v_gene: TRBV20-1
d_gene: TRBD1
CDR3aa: CSASPWDRVQETQYF

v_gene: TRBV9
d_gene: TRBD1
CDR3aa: CASSVLGQGNGGYTF

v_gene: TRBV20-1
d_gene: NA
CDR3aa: CSARDLRFNYGYTF

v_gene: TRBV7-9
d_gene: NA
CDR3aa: CASSFKETQYF

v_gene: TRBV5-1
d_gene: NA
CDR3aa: CASPLRVSHEQYF

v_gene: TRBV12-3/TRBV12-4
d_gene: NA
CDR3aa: CASSFGSGANVLTF

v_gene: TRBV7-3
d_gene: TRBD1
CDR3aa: CASSDDRGTYNEQFF

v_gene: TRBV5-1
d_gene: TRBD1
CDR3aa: CASSLEPGDRSYNEQFF

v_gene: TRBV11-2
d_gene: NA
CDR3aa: CASSLEGSSNQPQHF

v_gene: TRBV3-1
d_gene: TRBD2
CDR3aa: CASSPSGADNEQFF

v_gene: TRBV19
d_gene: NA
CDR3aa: CASSILAVSSYNEQFF

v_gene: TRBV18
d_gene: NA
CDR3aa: CASSPPRHNTEAFF